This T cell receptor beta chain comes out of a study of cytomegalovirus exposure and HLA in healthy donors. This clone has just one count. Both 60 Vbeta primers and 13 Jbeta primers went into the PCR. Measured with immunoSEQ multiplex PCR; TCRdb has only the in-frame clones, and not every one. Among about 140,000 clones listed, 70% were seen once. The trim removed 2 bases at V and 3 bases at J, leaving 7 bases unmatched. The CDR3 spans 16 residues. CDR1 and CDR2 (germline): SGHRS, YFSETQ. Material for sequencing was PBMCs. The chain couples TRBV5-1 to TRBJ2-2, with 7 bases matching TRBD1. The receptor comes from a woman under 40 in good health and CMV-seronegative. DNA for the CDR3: TGCGCCAGCAGCTTTAGGGGGCGAAAGGACACCGGGGAGCTGTTTTTT. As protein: CASSFRGRKDTGELFF.